The 30 T cell receptor beta chains reported below all come from one sample, sequenced in a study of blood T cell repertoires in COVID-19. Sequencing used immunoSEQ multiplex PCR; TCRdb keeps in-frame clones, though not all of them. In the table there are some 290,000 clones, around 90% of which are singletons. Sample: peripheral blood. The origin of the receptors is a woman between 45 and 60 years old who had recovered from COVID-19.

With respect to this clone: The same CDR3 can be traced to other DNA sequences in this sample. The V and J genes are TRBV5-1 and TRBJ2-3; TRBD2 might be the D (7 bases). The germline CDR1 and CDR2 sequences are SGHRS and YFSETQ. The CDR3 has 15 amino acids. With 1 base removed from V and 4 bases from J, the gap between germline ends came to 13 bases. In DNA, the CDR3 is TGCGCCAGCAGCTTGCGGGGGCTAGCGGCAGATACGCAGTATTTT. Translating it yields CASSLRGLAADTQYF.

The rearrangement links TRBV6-2 or TRBV6-3 to TRBJ1-2, with 7 bases lining up with TRBD1. The germline V gene has CDR1 MNHEY and CDR2 SVGEGT. Losses at the gene ends were 5 bases for V and 4 bases for J; bases not matched to a gene: 4. The CDR3 sequence is 13 residues long. CDR3 in DNA: TGTGCCAGCAGTACAGGGGTCGGCTATGGCTACACCTTC. Its translation is CASSTGVGYGYTF.

The chain uses TRBV28 and TRBJ2-1, with 12 bases identical to TRBD2. The ends lost 7 bases at V and 7 bases at J; junction bases unmatched: 11. The germline CDR1 and CDR2 sequences are MDHEN and SYDVKM. This CDR3 region has 16 residues. The CDR3 sequence is CASTKETSGSGNEQFF. CDR3 nucleotide sequence: TGTGCCAGCACCAAAGAGACTAGCGGGAGTGGTAATGAGCAGTTCTTC.

Only a few counts were recorded for this clone. The rearrangement links TRBV6-2 or TRBV6-3 to TRBJ2-1; tentatively, D is TRBD2 (5 bases). The germline V and J ends were trimmed by 5 bases and 7 bases, with 12 bases remaining between them. Germline assignment: CDR1 MNHEY and CDR2 SVGEGT. CDR3 length: 13 residues. The CDR3 DNA reads as TGTGCCAGCAGTCCCTTTCAGCGGAATGAGCAGTTCTTC. Amino acids: CASSPFQRNEQFF.

The chain couples TRBV5-1 to TRBJ2-2; D perhaps matches TRBD2 (5 bases). The CDR3 is 15 amino acids. V lost 0 bases and J 1 base, leaving 7 bases between the germline ends. The germline V gene has CDR1 SGHRS and CDR2 YFSETQ. CDR3 amino acids: CASSLDGVNTGELFF. The DNA of the CDR3 is TGCGCCAGCAGCTTGGACGGGGTGAACACCGGGGAGCTGTTTTTT.

This rearrangement joins TRBV15 to TRBJ1-6, with TRBD1 identical over 7 bases. Germline CDR1 reads LNHNV; CDR2 reads YYDKDF (reference sequence). CDR3 length equals 16 residues. Germline trimming cut 3 bases from V and 0 bases from J; bases unmatched to any gene: 2. The chain's CDR3 is CATSRGDSSYNSPLHF. CDR3 DNA: TGTGCCACCAGCAGGGGGGACAGCTCCTATAATTCACCCCTCCACTTT. Full variable domain (missing parts from reference TRBV15 and TRBJ1-6): DAMVIQNPRYQVTQFGKPVTLSCSQTLNHNVMYWYQQKSSQAPKLLFHYYDKDFNNEADTPDNFQSRRPNTSFCFLDIRSPGLGDTAMYLCATSRGDSSYNSPLHFGNGTRLTVT.

The gene calls are TRBV18 and TRBJ2-7, with D possibly matching TRBD2 (6 bases). Germline V gene data show CDR1 as KGHSH and CDR2 as LQKENI. The CDR3 spans 14 residues. V shed 3 bases and J shed 0 bases, with 9 bases lying between them. The CDR3 sequence is CASSPGLNSYEQYF. CDR3 nucleotides: TGTGCCAGCTCACCGGGACTGAACTCCTACGAGCAGTACTTC.

The rearrangement uses TRBV12-3 or TRBV12-4 and TRBJ1-2, with a weak D call TRBD1 (6 bases). The CDR3 loop spans 13 amino acids. Trimming removed 5 bases from V and 7 bases from J, with 14 bases in between. CDR3 protein: CASSPTGLGGYTF. The DNA of the CDR3 is TGTGCCAGCAGTCCCACAGGGCTCGGTGGCTACACCTTC.

The rearrangement uses TRBV5-4 and TRBJ1-1; D call uncertain. The length of the CDR3 is 14 residues. Per the germline V gene, CDR1 is SGHNT and CDR2 is YYREEE (reference sequence). V was pared by 4 bases and J by 0 bases, with 10 bases between. Written as DNA, the CDR3 is TGTGCCAGCAGCCCCGTACGGGTGAACACTGAAGCTTTCTTT. Translated, it gives CASSPVRVNTEAFF.

J is TRBJ1-1 and V is TRBV5-1, with D unclear. V shed 1 base and J shed 1 base, with 11 bases lying between them. Germline CDR1 and CDR2: SGHRS and YFSETQ. The CDR3 contains 15 residues. DNA of the CDR3: TGCGCCAGCAGCTTGATCGCACAGACGAACACTGAAGCTTTCTTT. This translates into CASSLIAQTNTEAFF.

The rearrangement joins TRBV19 to TRBJ1-5; D not certain. Trimming took off 3 bases at V and 7 bases at J, with 16 bases between the two ends. This CDR3 has 15 residues. Per germline, CDR1 LNHDA and CDR2 SQIVND (reference sequence). CDR3 DNA: TGTGCCAGTAGTATCAAGCTCGTATCTCACCAGCCCCAGCATTTT. This sequence encodes CASSIKLVSHQPQHF.

The CDR3 protein is CASSDTASGVGEQFF. CDR3 in DNA: TGTGCCAGCAGTGATACCGCTAGCGGGGTCGGGGAGCAGTTCTTC. The chain has TRBV2 and TRBJ2-1; 9 nucleotides match TRBD2. The V gene's germline CDR1 is SNHLY and CDR2 FYNNEI. This CDR3 comprises 15 residues. With V trimmed by 3 bases and J by 10 bases, 10 bases remained unmatched.

Only a few counts were recorded for this clone. The chain employs TRBV6-6 and TRBJ1-1; D is perhaps TRBD1 (5 bases). Between the trimmed V and J ends, which lost 6 bases and 2 bases, there was a span of 13 bases. Looked up from germline, CDR1 is MNHNY and CDR2 is SVGAGI (reference sequence). CDR3 length: 14 residues. CDR3 amino acids: CASRDRGGNTEAFF. The CDR3 nucleotides are TGTGCCAGCAGGGATCGCGGGGGAAACACTGAAGCTTTCTTT.

CDR3 amino acids: CASSDRDSTQYF. The CDR3 DNA reads TGTGCCAGCAGTGACCGGGATTCGACCCAGTACTTC. The chain links TRBV2 to TRBJ2-5, with D tentatively TRBD2 (5 bases). The germline V and J ends were trimmed by 3 bases and 7 bases, with 9 bases remaining between them. The CDR3 loop spans 12 amino acids. Germline V lookup: CDR1 SNHLY, CDR2 FYNNEI. Full variable domain (rest looked up from reference TRBV2 and TRBJ2-5): EPEVTQTPSHQVTQMGQEVILRCVPISNHLYFYWYRQILGQKVEFLVSFYNNEISEKSEIFDDQFSVERPDGSNFTLKIRSTKLEDSAMYFCASSDRDSTQYFGPGTRLLVL.

The chain has TRBV12-3 or TRBV12-4 and TRBJ1-4, with D possibly matching TRBD1 (6 bases). CDR3 length: 13 amino acids. Trimming shortened V by 5 bases and J by 9 bases, and 13 bases separated the two germline ends. The CDR3 DNA is TGTGCCAGCAGTGAAAGGGGGAACCAAAAACTGTTTTTT. Its translation is CASSERGNQKLFF.

The genes are TRBV15 and TRBJ2-7, with 10 positions matching TRBD1. The ends lost 6 bases at V and 1 base at J; junction bases unmatched: 3. CDR1 and CDR2 from the germline V gene are LNHNV and YYDKDF (reference sequence). The CDR3 has 14 residues. The CDR3 region is CATSPGQGSYEQYF. DNA for the CDR3: TGTGCCACCAGTCCGGGACAGGGGTCCTACGAGCAGTACTTC.

The CDR3 reads CASSFGQGVGIVTEAFF. The CDR3 bases are TGTGCCAGCAGCTTCGGACAGGGGGTAGGGATAGTCACTGAAGCTTTCTTT. V is TRBV5-4 and J is TRBJ1-1; 10 bases line up with TRBD1. Looked up from germline, CDR1 is SGHNT and CDR2 is YYREEE (reference sequence). V lost 2 bases, J lost 4 bases, and 11 bases stayed unmatched. CDR3 size: 17 residues.

The CDR3 bases are TGTGCCATCATTCTGGGGGGCTACGAGCAGTACTTC. This translates into CAIILGGYEQYF. The chain links TRBV10-3 to TRBJ2-7; weak D call: TRBD2 (6 bases). This CDR3 is built from 12 residues. V was trimmed by 7 bases and J by 3 bases, leaving 10 bases between them. Germline CDR1 is ENHRY and CDR2 is SYGVKD.

The V and J genes are TRBV28 and TRBJ1-5; 7 bases agree with TRBD1. Germline values: CDR1 MDHEN, CDR2 SYDVKM. V lost 2 bases, J lost 2 bases, and 0 bases stayed unmatched. This CDR3 is 14 amino acids long. This CDR3 is CASSLTGGNQPQHF. In nucleotides, the CDR3 is TGTGCCAGCAGTTTAACAGGGGGCAATCAGCCCCAGCATTTT.

The chain joins TRBV7-9 to TRBJ1-2, with 9 nucleotides matching TRBD1. Germline V gene lookup returns CDR1 SEHNR and CDR2 FQNEAQ (reference sequence). This CDR3 contains 14 residues. V lost 3 bases, J lost 5 bases, and 4 bases stayed unmatched. This CDR3 is CASSFRDREYGYTF. In nucleotides, the CDR3 is TGTGCCAGCAGCTTTAGGGACAGGGAATATGGCTACACCTTC.

The V gene is TRBV6-6, the J gene TRBJ1-2; 7 bases map to TRBD1. The CDR3 spans 15 residues. V shed 6 bases and J 5 bases; nucleotides not matched to a gene: 12. Germline V gene sequence: CDR1 MNHNY, CDR2 SVGAGI (reference sequence). The CDR3 here is CASRQTDREPYGYTF. The CDR3 bases are TGTGCCAGCAGACAGACCGACAGGGAACCGTATGGCTACACCTTC.

This chain links TRBV7-9 with TRBJ1-1; D is perhaps TRBD1 (6 bases). Trimming shortened V by 5 bases and J by 1 base, and 11 bases separated the two germline ends. Germline V gives CDR1 SEHNR, CDR2 FQNEAQ (reference sequence). The CDR3 totals 14 residues. The chain's CDR3 is CASSAQGRNTEAFF. The CDR3 DNA reads TGTGCCAGCAGCGCACAGGGTCGGAACACTGAAGCTTTCTTT.

The rearrangement uses TRBV28 and TRBJ1-1, with D possibly matching TRBD1 (6 bases). The germline gives CDR1 MDHEN, CDR2 SYDVKM. The CDR3 spans 12 residues. The V and J ends lost 5 bases and 9 bases respectively, with 13 bases between them. The CDR3 region has the DNA TGTGCCAGCAGTGGCAGGGGATTACAAGCTTTCTTT. It yields the protein CASSGRGLQAFF.

This clone occurred a few times. The chain carries TRBV4-1 and TRBJ1-1, with D perhaps matching TRBD1 (5 bases). The CDR3 spans 16 residues. The germline V gene encodes CDR1 MGHRA and CDR2 YSYEKL. V was shortened by 2 bases and J by 7 bases, with 20 bases between the two germline ends. The DNA for the CDR3 is TGCGCCAGCAGCCAAATTTTTGGAGACAGATTTAGTGAAGCTTTCTTT. This encodes CASSQIFGDRFSEAFF.

The chain uses TRBV10-3 and TRBJ1-1; possibly TRBD1 for D (6 bases). Between the trimmed V and J ends, which lost 6 bases and 3 bases, there was a span of 17 bases. Germline V gives CDR1 ENHRY, CDR2 SYGVKD. The CDR3 extends over 15 amino acids. CDR3 residues: CAISQPRGSDTEAFF. Written as DNA, the CDR3 is TGTGCCATCAGCCAACCCAGGGGCTCGGACACTGAAGCTTTCTTT.

The chain recombines TRBV7-2 with TRBJ1-2; a weak D match, TRBD1 (6 bases). CDR3 length equals 12 residues. The V and J ends lost 5 bases and 3 bases respectively, with 7 bases between them. Germline V gene sequence: CDR1 SGHTA, CDR2 FQGNSA. CDR3 sequence: CASSRTDYGYTF. The CDR3 DNA is TGTGCCAGCAGCCGGACAGACTATGGCTACACCTTC.

The V gene is TRBV29-1, the J gene TRBJ2-7; 10 bases agree with TRBD1. Germline-derived CDR1 and CDR2 are SQVTM and ANQGSEA. Germline trimming cut 6 bases from V and 1 base from J; bases unmatched to any gene: 15. The CDR3 runs 17 residues. The CDR3 coding sequence is TGCAGCGTCGCCAGGAGGAACCGGGACAGGGGTTCCTACGAGCAGTACTTC. Translating gives CSVARRNRDRGSYEQYF.

In this sample, this clone turned up once. The chain recombines TRBV4-2 with TRBJ1-1; a weak D match, TRBD1 (6 bases). Trimming removed 1 base at V and 5 bases at J, with 14 bases between. The germline gives CDR1 LGHNA, CDR2 YNFKEQ. There are 15 residues in the CDR3. DNA for the CDR3: TGTGCCAGCAGCCAAGTGGGTTCAGGGGCAACTGAAGCTTTCTTT. Residues: CASSQVGSGATEAFF.

The rearrangement joins TRBV10-3 to TRBJ2-3; 13 positions agree with TRBD2. Germline V gene data show CDR1 as ENHRY and CDR2 as SYGVKD. The CDR3 covers 15 residues. Germline trimming cut 8 bases from V and 5 bases from J; bases unmatched to any gene: 7. DNA of the CDR3: TGTGCCATCGGCAGGACTAGCGGGAGAGGAGATACGCAGTATTTT. This sequence encodes CAIGRTSGRGDTQYF.

The V and J genes are TRBV27 and TRBJ1-2; TRBD1 matches 12 bases. CDR1 is MNHEY, CDR2 SMNVEV, per germline (reference sequence). The CDR3 sequence is 17 residues long. With 5 bases clipped from V and 5 bases from J, the junction kept 12 bases outside the gene matches. In DNA, the CDR3 is TGTGCCAGCAGTCCGCCACGGGACAGGGGGCTGAAGTATGGCTACACCTTC. Translating it yields CASSPPRDRGLKYGYTF.